These T cell receptor beta chains were read from a single sample in a study of blood T cell repertoires in COVID-19. Repertoires were generated with immunoSEQ multiplex PCR, while TCRdb's copy carries only in-frame clones and drops some. The sample has about 230,000 clones, approximately 80% seen once; the top ten hold approximately 1.8%. The sequencing sample was made of PBMCs or T cells enriched from blood (not recorded which). The source of these receptors is a man aged 60 to 69 who had recovered from COVID-19. Both conserved end residues are part of each CDR3. Each record gives: V gene, CDR3 protein.

V: TRBV12-3/TRBV12-4; CDR3: CASLAGGRNEQFF
V: TRBV7-2; CDR3: CASSRNVEQPYF
V: TRBV13; CDR3: CASSLYSGVAPGYTF
V: TRBV11-3; CDR3: CASSLGFKAFF
V: TRBV13; CDR3: CASSPRFEYEQYF
V: TRBV7-2; CDR3: CASSLGRVSYGYTF
V: TRBV15; CDR3: CATSRDRQGYGYTF
V: TRBV5-4; CDR3: CASSLGDRGADTQYF
V: TRBV2; CDR3: CASIPRVPEAFF
V: TRBV3-1/TRBV3-2; CDR3: CASSQTHPGSLLRPLHF
V: TRBV6-5; CDR3: CASRRGAQGNQPQHF
V: TRBV2; CDR3: CASRTGAGVLDGYTF
V: TRBV7-9; CDR3: CASSDRSRAFF
V: TRBV11-2; CDR3: CASSLTSGGQETQYF
V: TRBV19; CDR3: CASSARDRGRGEQYF
V: TRBV24-1; CDR3: CATSDYKGLGGYTF
V: TRBV6-5; CDR3: CASSLGQSGETQYF
V: TRBV5-4; CDR3: CASSLDGFVNEKLFF
V: TRBV18; CDR3: CASSPTYGAEAFF
V: TRBV4-2; CDR3: CASSQAPSSDTQYF
V: TRBV24-1; CDR3: CATSDSIGGRWETQYF
V: TRBV9; CDR3: CAGDSIYGYTF
V: TRBV24-1; CDR3: CATSDLDGVYNEQFF
V: TRBV2; CDR3: CASSPHGALTLHF
V: TRBV5-4; CDR3: CASSYRQGEQFF
V: TRBV10-2; CDR3: CASSRGSYEQYF
V: TRBV7-2; CDR3: CASSLVSRNAYEQYF
V: TRBV19; CDR3: CASSILSSGANVLTF
V: TRBV5-5; CDR3: CASSLDGTPSSYEQYF
V: TRBV4-1; CDR3: CASSQDALGHQNTEAFF
V: TRBV21-1; CDR3: CAGLRGDDLRTYEQYF
V: TRBV3-1/TRBV3-2; CDR3: CASSQEWTELFF
V: TRBV19; CDR3: CASRTTLGAAGELFF
V: TRBV9; CDR3: CASSEGPGVYNYGYTF
V: TRBV7-7; CDR3: CASSRGTSGMNQYF
V: TRBV19; CDR3: CASSLTGEYTEAFF
V: TRBV19; CDR3: CASSNYRDTGELFF
V: TRBV4-2; CDR3: CASSQNQGSRNQPQHF
V: TRBV7-3; CDR3: CASSLNGGTVYGYTF
V: TRBV15; CDR3: CATSRAGGERVNEQFF
V: TRBV19; CDR3: CASSSNQVDSSYEQYF
V: TRBV19; CDR3: CASSPRLAGANNIQYF
V: TRBV7-6; CDR3: CASSLNSGQSEAFF
V: TRBV4-2; CDR3: CASSQVSGLAGYTGELFF
V: TRBV2; CDR3: CASSEAGGSYADTQYF
V: TRBV5-4; CDR3: CASSTYRGRLYNEQFF
V: TRBV29-1; CDR3: CSVDLGQRVDTQYF
V: TRBV11-1; CDR3: CASSLIGTGGEQYF
V: TRBV7-8; CDR3: CASRTGAGGSTDTQYF
V: TRBV11-3; CDR3: CASSLEHGNTIYF
V: TRBV18; CDR3: CASSPLQSNQPQHF
V: TRBV6-2/TRBV6-3; CDR3: CASSSLAGAYNEQFF
V: TRBV30; CDR3: CAWKGGGNSYEQYF